Included here is one T cell receptor (beta chain) sequence, with context. Its specific antigen is unknown. Base qualities are missing; no much larger clone stands one base away. The sample belongs to a study of neoadjuvant anti-PD-1 for oral cavity cancer (dated by TCRdb to the early 2020s). Describing the broader study: Before curative-intent surgical resection, most patients were given three to four biweekly doses of nivolumab at 3 mg/kg. For patients who did not progress, a fourth nivolumab dose was given around day 43, followed by definitive surgical resection on days 50-56. Under RECIST 1.1, a patient counted as a responder if showing complete response, partial response or stable disease, and as a non-responder if showing progression. There were some 13 patients in the parent correlative cohort, and the response rate was roughly 33%. General study outcomes and caveats: Higher pretreatment blood TCRbeta clonality and lower post-treatment tumor TCRbeta clonality were correlated with higher pretreatment blood Treg/Th17 ratios. Only a few patients per response group were included in the TCR analyses, and the authors called for validation in larger cohorts. After neoadjuvant nivolumab, T cell clonality (Gini index) in PBMCs was significantly higher in non-responders than in responders.

For deep sequencing, PBMC libraries mostly used around 470 ng of input genomic DNA, with six replicates for each sample. Following the manufacturer's instructions, the team built TCRbeta libraries using the immunoSEQ hsTCRbeta kit. An Illumina NovaSeq 6000 S4 flow cell was used to sequence the final libraries, which had first been combined to 3 nM. As for the original processing: The immunoSEQ Analyzer handled quality control and preprocessing of the raw data. The analysis was limited to productive rearrangements, and each clonotype was defined by a unique CDR3 amino acid sequence. Repertoire clonality was estimated as the Gini-Simpson index, which was calculated using the R package tcR. Gini indices were compared with Student's t test, and associations with tumor size change were assessed by Pearson correlation. TCRdb mirrors the immuneACCESS table, restricted to in-frame sequences. Some clones are absent from its copies; in checked studies, under half trace to an unresolved V gene, and the reason for the others is unknown. The V and J calls and the clone size are those of that table, but D and trimming were determined from the DNA. The sample table shows 75,000 to 100,000 clones, and approximately 84% are seen once. The ten largest clones capture around 3.1% of the sample.

The time point label for this specimen denotes: before neoadjuvant nivolumab. None of the patients had received prior systemic or radiation treatment, and all were newly diagnosed with stage II-IVA oral cavity squamous cell carcinoma. The cohort consisted of patients with HPV-negative, locally advanced oral cavity squamous cell carcinoma. Peripheral blood mononuclear cells were analyzed directly, without maintenance or expansion in culture. Samples were obtained from a longitudinal correlative study of a single-arm phase II trial of neoadjuvant nivolumab in oral cavity squamous cell carcinoma. Subject-matched pre- and post-treatment PBMCs and tumors from three responders and three non-responders underwent genomic DNA-based TCRbeta sequencing. Peripheral blood mononuclear cells were collected before nivolumab treatment and were collected again after treatment, at the time of surgery. The Maxwell RSC DNA from Cells kit was used to isolate genomic DNA from PBMCs.

CDR1 and CDR2 are drawn from the germline V gene (reference sequence): LNHDA, SQIVND. V drops 3 bases and J drops 4 bases, leaving 10 bases in between. There are 14 amino acids in the CDR3, from cysteine to phenylalanine inclusive. Just the 42-base CDR3 DNA is kept, in frame starting at base 1. The rearranged chain carries TRBV19 and TRBJ1-5; the D gene is possibly TRBD1, with 5 bases matching. Sequencing used PBMCs, obtained before nivolumab (anti-PD-1) treatment. The TCR sequence derives from a person between 40 and 79 years old with oral cavity squamous cell carcinoma. The CDR3 corresponds to CASSIGGSNQPQHF. The DNA sequence is TGTGCCAGTAGTATCGGGGGTTCTAATCAGCCCCAGCATTTT.